Following are 3 T cell receptor beta chains from one sample sequenced in a study of blood T cell repertoires in COVID-19. TCRdb's table, derived via immunoSEQ multiplex PCR, lists solely in-frame clones and lacks some. This sample yields a few hundred thousand clones, of which more than 85% are seen a single time; roughly 0.94% belongs to the top ten. Sample: PBMCs or T cells enriched from blood (not recorded which). These receptors came from a woman in her 30s who had recovered from COVID-19.

The chain employs TRBV6-6 and TRBJ1-2; 10 bases are a match to TRBD1. V trimming: 4 bases; J trimming: 7 bases; junction bases outside the gene matches: 6. Germline V gives CDR1 MNHNY, CDR2 SVGAGI (reference sequence). CDR3 size: 14 residues. CDR3 amino acids: CASSWDRGGVGYTF. In DNA form, the CDR3 reads TGTGCCAGCAGTTGGGACAGGGGTGGAGTTGGCTACACCTTC.

The rearrangement uses TRBV28 and TRBJ2-5; 8 nucleotides match TRBD2. CDR3 length: 15 amino acids. The V and J ends lost 7 bases and 5 bases, in that order; junction bases with no gene match: 12. Germline assignment: CDR1 MDHEN and CDR2 SYDVKM. The CDR3 loop is CASTSWSGGRETQYF. The CDR3 DNA follows: TGTGCCAGCACCTCGTGGTCGGGGGGGCGGGAGACCCAGTACTTC.

The V gene is TRBV27, the J gene TRBJ2-7, with 7 positions matching TRBD1. In germline, CDR1 is MNHEY, CDR2 SMNVEV (reference sequence). The V segment lost 6 bases and the J segment 1 base; nucleotides outside the gene matches: 3. The CDR3 is made up of 13 amino acids. CDR3 DNA sequence: TGTGCCAGCAGAAGACAGGGATCCTACGAGCAGTACTTC. Its translation: CASRRQGSYEQYF.